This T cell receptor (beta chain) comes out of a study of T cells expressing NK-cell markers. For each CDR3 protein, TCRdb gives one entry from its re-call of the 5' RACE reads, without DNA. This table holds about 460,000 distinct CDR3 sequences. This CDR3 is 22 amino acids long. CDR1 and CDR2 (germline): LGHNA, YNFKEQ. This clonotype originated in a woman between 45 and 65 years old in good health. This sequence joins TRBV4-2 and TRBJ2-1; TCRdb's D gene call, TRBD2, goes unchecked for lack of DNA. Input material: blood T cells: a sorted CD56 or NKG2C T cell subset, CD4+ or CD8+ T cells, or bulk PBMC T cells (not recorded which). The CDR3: CASSQDKGGLAEVEGSYNEQFF.